This is a list of T cell receptor beta chains from one sample in a study of blood T cell repertoires in COVID-19. Using immunoSEQ multiplex PCR, the repertoire was profiled, and TCRdb retains in-frame clones only, with some absent. The sample gives a few hundred thousand clones, less than 95% of which show up once; under 0.7% is in the top ten. Source material: PBMCs or T cells enriched from blood (not recorded which). These TCRs come from a man between 18 and 29 years old who had recovered from COVID-19. Each CDR3 is given with its conserved first and last residue. The D gene is left open where the match is weak. A clone size is listed for some rows: how often the clone was seen (once, few, many), or a class if it is expanded.

CASSADRGLTEAFF	TGTGCCAGTAGTGCGGACCGAGGGCTAACTGAAGCTTTCTTT	.	TRBV19	TRBJ1-1	.
CASSGGTSNEQFF	TGTGCCAGCAGTGGCGGGACTAGCAATGAGCAGTTCTTC	.	TRBV27	TRBJ2-1	TRBD2
CATSRRSPQGHGYTF	TGTGCCACCAGCAGACGATCGCCGCAGGGGCATGGCTACACCTTC	.	TRBV15	TRBJ1-2	.
CASSHPPAKNIQYF	TGCGCCAGCAGCCACCCTCCAGCCAAAAACATTCAGTACTTC	.	TRBV4-1	TRBJ2-4	.
CASSSESGSYGYTF	TGTGCCAGCAGCTCCGAGTCCGGGAGCTATGGCTACACCTTC	.	TRBV7-9	TRBJ1-2	.
CASSGEEYEQYF	TGTGCCAGTTCGGGGGAGGAGTACGAGCAGTACTTC	.	TRBV3-1/TRBV3-2	TRBJ2-7	.
CASSLVGTGQETQYF	TGTGCCAGCAGCTTGGTCGGGACAGGCCAAGAGACCCAGTACTTC	.	TRBV5-6	TRBJ2-5	TRBD1
CASSFRGQENYGYTF	TGCGCCAGCAGCTTCAGGGGGCAAGAAAACTATGGCTACACCTTC	.	TRBV4-1	TRBJ1-2	TRBD1
CASIRVLNEKLFF	TGTGCCAGCATCAGGGTCTTAAATGAAAAACTGTTTTTT	.	TRBV2	TRBJ1-4	.
CASSNRGEKLFF	TGTGCCAGCTCTAACAGGGGTGAAAAACTGTTTTTT	.	TRBV18	TRBJ1-4	TRBD1
CASSVEAGDGELFF	TGTGCCAGCAGCGTAGAAGCGGGGGACGGGGAGCTGTTTTTT	.	TRBV9	TRBJ2-2	TRBD2
CASSPRPYGYTF	TGTGCCAGCAGCCCTCGTCCTTATGGCTACACCTTC	.	TRBV7-8	TRBJ1-2	.
CASSLLTGAGNTIYF	TGCGCCAGCAGCTTGCTCACAGGGGCTGGAAACACCATATATTTT	.	TRBV5-1	TRBJ1-3	TRBD1
CASSQVKGNRGLLADCEQYF	TGTGCCAGCAGCCAAGTTAAGGGAAACAGGGGGCTTCTTGCCGACTGCGAGCAGTACTTC	.	TRBV14	TRBJ2-7	TRBD1
CATATGGHTEAFF	TGTGCCACTGCAACAGGGGGTCACACTGAAGCTTTCTTT	few	TRBV24-1	TRBJ1-1	TRBD1
CASSESGSEDTQYF	TGCGCCAGCAGTGAGAGCGGGAGTGAGGATACGCAGTATTTT	.	TRBV10-1	TRBJ2-3	TRBD2
CASTVGQGAEAFF	.	.	TRBV21-1	TRBJ1-1	.
CASSMEGLLNANTGELFF	TGCGCCAGCAGTATGGAGGGACTATTAAACGCGAACACCGGGGAGCTGTTTTTT	once	TRBV23-1	TRBJ2-2	TRBD2
CSVASRDGGNIQYF	TGCAGCGTCGCCTCGCGGGACGGAGGGAACATTCAGTACTTC	once	TRBV29-1	TRBJ2-4	.
CASSPREGQGAYQPQHF	TGTGCCAGCTCACCAAGGGAGGGACAGGGGGCCTATCAGCCCCAGCATTTT	.	TRBV18	TRBJ1-5	TRBD1
CASSMSGQGSQPQHF	TGTGCCAGTAGTATGTCGGGCCAGGGGAGTCAGCCCCAGCATTTT	.	TRBV19	TRBJ1-5	.
CASSPSPPLGFF	TGTGCCAGCAGTCCTTCCCCGCCCCTCGGTTTTTTT	.	TRBV2	TRBJ1-4	.
CASSIGQGASTDTQYF	TGCGCCAGCAGCATTGGCCAGGGGGCTAGCACAGATACGCAGTATTTT	.	TRBV5-1	TRBJ2-3	TRBD1
CASSSSIEETQYF	TGTGCCAGCAGCTCTAGCATCGAAGAGACCCAGTACTTC	.	TRBV7-9	TRBJ2-5	.
CASSRGLAGGGEQYF	TGCGCCAGCAGCCGAGGACTAGCGGGAGGAGGCGAGCAGTACTTC	.	TRBV4-1	TRBJ2-7	TRBD2
CSVEKGPEEQFF	TGCAGCGTTGAAAAGGGGCCTGAGGAGCAGTTCTTC	.	TRBV29-1	TRBJ2-1	.
CAWSVSGRSYEQYF	TGTGCCTGGAGTGTTAGCGGGAGGTCTTACGAGCAGTACTTC	.	TRBV30	TRBJ2-7	TRBD2
CASSSGTGGQPQHF	TGTGCCAGCAGCTCAGGGACAGGGGGGCAGCCCCAGCATTTT	.	TRBV5-6	TRBJ1-5	TRBD1
CASSQYYSAEQFF	TGCGCCAGCAGCCAATATTATAGCGCTGAGCAGTTCTTC	once	TRBV4-1	TRBJ2-1	.
CASSLGTGGPHHGYTF	TGTGCCAGCAGCTTAGGGACAGGGGGACCACACCATGGCTACACCTTC	.	TRBV7-9	TRBJ1-2	TRBD1
CASSQDRQGSASEIGWEQYF	TGCGCCAGCAGCCAGGACCGACAGGGTAGCGCGTCCGAGATTGGATGGGAGCAGTACTTC	.	TRBV4-1	TRBJ2-7	TRBD1
CASSLEPGSSGNTIYF	TGCGCCAGCAGCTTGGAACCGGGGTCCTCTGGAAACACCATATATTTT	.	TRBV5-1	TRBJ1-3	.
CASSQVRGNFFTEAFF	TGTGCCAGCAGCCAAGTTAGGGGCAATTTCTTCACTGAAGCTTTCTTT	.	TRBV3-1/TRBV3-2	TRBJ1-1	.
CASSEGQGLLNTEAFF	TGTGCCAGCAGTGAAGGGCAGGGCCTCTTGAACACTGAAGCTTTCTTT	.	TRBV2	TRBJ1-1	.
CATSREVQGRTGELFF	TGTGCCACCAGCAGAGAGGTGCAGGGGCGCACCGGGGAGCTGTTTTTT	.	TRBV15	TRBJ2-2	.
CASSRGQGYNEQFF	TGTGCCAGCAGCAGAGGACAGGGCTACAATGAGCAGTTCTTC	.	TRBV7-9	TRBJ2-1	TRBD1
CASSLLQNTEAFF	TGTGCCAGCAGCTTGTTACAGAACACTGAAGCTTTCTTT	.	TRBV5-4	TRBJ1-1	.
CATSIPGTDTQYF	TGTGCCACCAGTATACCAGGCACAGATACGCAGTATTTT	once	TRBV24-1	TRBJ2-3	.
CASSGQGEGGYTF	TGCGCCAGCAGCGGACAGGGCGAGGGGGGCTACACCTTC	.	TRBV5-1	TRBJ1-2	TRBD1
CASSLPGTGQYNEQFF	TGTGCCAGCAGCCTACCGGGGACAGGACAGTACAATGAGCAGTTCTTC	.	TRBV7-9	TRBJ2-1	TRBD1
CASKRTGVRGYTF	TGTGCCAGCAAGCGAACAGGGGTTCGTGGCTACACCTTC	.	TRBV6-5	TRBJ1-2	TRBD1
CASSQDTDYGYTF	TGTGCCAGCAGCCAAGATACGGACTATGGCTACACCTTC	.	TRBV3-1/TRBV3-2	TRBJ1-2	.
CASSLGYRGNEKLFF	TGTGCCAGCAGCTTAGGGTACAGGGGTAATGAAAAACTGTTTTTT	once	TRBV11-2	TRBJ1-4	TRBD1
CAISESTSLSGNTIYF	TGTGCCATCAGTGAGTCTACGAGCCTTTCTGGAAACACCATATATTTT	.	TRBV10-3	TRBJ1-3	.
CASSRPREGGANVLTF	TGCGCCAGCAGCCGTCCCCGGGAGGGAGGGGCCAACGTCCTGACTTTC	.	TRBV4-1	TRBJ2-6	TRBD2
CASRQAAASGNTIYF	TGTGCCAGCAGACAGGCGGCAGCTTCGGGAAACACCATATATTTT	.	TRBV6-5	TRBJ1-3	.